Listed below are T cell receptor beta chains from one sample, sequenced in a study of response to subunit inactivated influenza vaccine. One entry per CDR3 protein results from TCRdb running MiXCR on the RT-PCR reads. The data hold around 710,000 distinct CDR3 sequences, with approximately 15% observed a single time. Material: PBMCs from blood, obtained less than 15 days before vaccination. Receptors originate from a man aged 50 to 59 who received an inactivated influenza vaccine. Each CDR3 is given with its conserved first and last residue. The order of the fields is CDR3 protein, CDR3 DNA, clone size, CDR3 length, V gene, J gene, D gene. The D gene is left open where the match is weak. Size tells how often a clone was seen (once, few, many) or the class of an expanded clone, and some rows leave it out.

CASSYRQGAREQYF	TGTGCCAGCAGCTATCGTCAGGGTGCGCGAGAGCAGTACTTC	-	14	TRBV7-2	TRBJ2-7	-
CSAREGRGLYEQYF	TGCAGTGCTAGAGAAGGCAGGGGGCTTTACGAGCAGTACTTC	many	14	TRBV20-1	TRBJ2-7	TRBD1
CASSLFRIGEQFF	TGTGCCAGCAGCTTATTTCGGATCGGGGAGCAGTTCTTC	many	13	TRBV7-2	TRBJ2-1	-
CAKSSRTGVYEQYF	TGTGCCAAGTCGAGTCGGACAGGGGTCTACGAGCAGTACTTC	-	14	TRBV21-1	TRBJ2-7	-
CASNPGTTDQLTEQFF	TGTGCCAGCAATCCCGGGACTACTGACCAGCTTACTGAGCAGTTCTTC	few	16	TRBV27	TRBJ2-1	TRBD2
CASSPSGVTQYF	TGTGCCAGCAGTCCATCGGGGGTAACGCAGTATTTT	many	12	TRBV12-3/TRBV12-4	TRBJ2-3	-
CASSPPRQGGTDTQYF	TGTGCCAGCAGCCCCCCCAGGCAGGGAGGTACAGATACGCAGTATTTT	few	16	TRBV3-1	TRBJ2-3	-
CASSQEVGGADTQYF	TGCGCCAGCAGCCAAGAGGTTGGCGGAGCAGATACGCAGTATTTT	once	15	TRBV4-3	TRBJ2-3	-
CASSPAMGTGVSEQYF	TGTGCCAGCAGCCCGGCGATGGGGACAGGGGTATCCGAGCAGTACTTC	few	16	TRBV27	TRBJ2-7	TRBD1
CASRPTFSGNTIYF	TGTGCCAGCCGACCGACGTTCTCTGGAAACACCATATATTTT	few	14	TRBV6-1	TRBJ1-3	-
CASSQDFMGLAGGKSYYEQYF	TGTGCCAGCAGCCAAGACTTCATGGGACTAGCGGGAGGGAAGTCTTACTACGAGCAGTACTTC	few	21	TRBV4-2	TRBJ2-7	TRBD2
CASSPGLAGGLVHEQFF	TGTGCCAGCAGCCCGGGACTAGCGGGGGGCCTTGTTCATGAGCAGTTCTTC	once	17	TRBV5-6	TRBJ2-1	TRBD2
CASSQDLGRTGTTYGYTF	TGCGCCAGCAGCCAAGATCTAGGAAGGACAGGGACCACCTATGGCTACACCTTC	-	18	TRBV4-3	TRBJ1-2	TRBD1
CASSYSAARSGNTIYF	TGTGCCAGCAGTTACTCGGCGGCCCGCTCTGGAAACACCATATATTTT	-	16	TRBV6-2/TRBV6-3	TRBJ1-3	-
CASSEFGSGSNNEQFF	TGTGCCAGCAGTGAATTCGGTAGCGGGTCAAACAATGAGCAGTTCTTC	-	16	TRBV25-1	TRBJ2-1	TRBD2
CASSQELRNEKLFF	TGCGCCAGCAGCCAAGAGCTCCGTAATGAAAAACTGTTTTTT	few	14	TRBV4-3	TRBJ1-4	-
CASSLEGGLLNTQYF	TGTGCCAGCAGCTTAGAGGGGGGGCTCCTTAATACGCAGTATTTT	many	15	TRBV7-2	TRBJ2-3	-
CASSLRTSGGSQETQYF	TGTGCCAGCTCACTTCGGACTAGCGGGGGATCCCAAGAGACCCAGTACTTC	many	17	TRBV18	TRBJ2-5	TRBD2
CSVGQYSNQPQHF	TGCAGTGTGGGACAGTATAGCAATCAGCCCCAGCATTTT	-	13	TRBV20-1	TRBJ1-5	TRBD1
CASSPTTGVNTEAFF	TGTGCCAGCTCACCTACTACAGGGGTGAACACTGAAGCTTTCTTT	-	15	TRBV18	TRBJ1-1	TRBD1
CASSSQRNLRDSTLYF	TGTGCCAGCAGCTCTCAACGAAACCTAAGGGACAGTACCTTATATTTT	few	16	TRBV7-9	TRBJ1-3	TRBD1
CATSRSPAGSYEQYF	TGTGCCACCAGCAGAAGCCCCGCCGGCTCCTACGAGCAGTACTTC	-	15	TRBV15	TRBJ2-7	-
CASSLGRGLATNEKLFF	TGTGCCAGCAGTTTAGGACGGGGCCTCGCAACTAATGAAAAACTGTTTTTT	-	17	TRBV27	TRBJ1-4	-
CASSSVEGPYNEQFF	TGTGCCAGCAGTTCAGTCGAGGGGCCCTACAATGAGCAGTTCTTC	few	15	TRBV6-2/TRBV6-3	TRBJ2-1	-
CASSLKTGSYEQYF	TGTGCCAGCAGCTTAAAAACGGGCTCCTACGAGCAGTACTTC	-	14	TRBV7-9	TRBJ2-7	-
CSAREVTSGGGSNEQFF	TGCAGTGCTAGAGAGGTGACTAGCGGGGGTGGGAGCAATGAGCAGTTCTTC	many	17	TRBV20-1	TRBJ2-1	TRBD2
CAISESGGNQPQHF	TGTGCCATCAGTGAGTCCGGGGGCAATCAGCCCCAGCATTTT	-	14	TRBV10-3	TRBJ1-5	-
CASRVQGDRRTEAFF	TGTGCCAGCAGAGTACAGGGGGATCGGCGCACTGAAGCTTTCTTT	few	15	TRBV6-1	TRBJ1-1	TRBD1
CASTGMGGKINTIYF	TGTGCCAGCACCGGAATGGGAGGGAAAATAAACACCATATATTTT	few	15	TRBV7-9	TRBJ1-3	-
CACQPQHF	TGTGCGTGTCAGCCCCAGCATTTT	few	8	TRBV7-2	TRBJ1-5	-
CATPLVNEQFF	TGCGCCACCCCTTTGGTTAATGAGCAGTTCTTC	-	11	TRBV4-3	TRBJ2-1	-
CASSSKLAGEPYEQYF	TGTGCCAGCAGCTCCAAACTAGCGGGAGAGCCCTACGAGCAGTACTTC	few	16	TRBV7-9	TRBJ2-7	TRBD2
CASSPRASGGWETQYF	TGTGCCAGCAGCCCTAGGGCTAGCGGGGGTTGGGAGACCCAGTACTTC	few	16	TRBV7-2	TRBJ2-5	TRBD2
CASTPTDLSYNEQFF	TGTGCCAGCACCCCGACGGACTTATCCTACAATGAGCAGTTCTTC	-	15	TRBV12-3/TRBV12-4	TRBJ2-1	-
CASTIGSYNEQFF	TGCGCCAGCACCATAGGTTCCTACAATGAGCAGTTCTTC	few	13	TRBV5-1	TRBJ2-1	-
CASSLGGRDTDTQYF	TGCGCCAGCAGCTTGGGGGGGCGCGACACAGATACGCAGTATTTT	few	15	TRBV5-1	TRBJ2-3	-
CASRYGTPPNEQYF	TGCGCCAGCAGATACGGGACGCCTCCTAACGAGCAGTACTTC	few	14	TRBV5-1	TRBJ2-7	-
CASSQTDEAFF	TGTGCCAGCAGCCAGACAGATGAAGCTTTCTTT	-	11	TRBV3-1	TRBJ1-1	-
CASSSPDWGQETQYF	TGCGCCAGCAGCTCTCCGGACTGGGGCCAAGAGACCCAGTACTTC	few	15	TRBV5-1	TRBJ2-5	-
CASSSRRTGIYEQYF	TGTGCCAGCAGTTCCCGCAGGACAGGGATCTACGAGCAGTACTTC	-	15	TRBV6-5	TRBJ2-7	TRBD1
CASSFWGQGAAEQYF	TGTGCCAGCAGTTTTTGGGGCCAGGGGGCGGCCGAGCAGTACTTC	-	15	TRBV28	TRBJ2-7	TRBD1
CSARDPTSGSNEQFF	TGCAGTGCTAGAGATCCCACTAGCGGGAGCAATGAGCAGTTCTTC	many	15	TRBV20-1	TRBJ2-1	TRBD2
CSARVGSNEQFF	TGCAGTGCTAGAGTAGGCTCCAATGAGCAGTTCTTC	-	12	TRBV20-1	TRBJ2-1	-
CASRPSGTGGYGYTF	TGCGCCAGCAGGCCCTCCGGGACAGGGGGATATGGCTACACCTTC	-	15	TRBV5-1	TRBJ1-2	TRBD1
CASSTFGIQYF	TGTGCCAGCAGTACGTTTGGCATTCAGTACTTC	-	11	TRBV12-3/TRBV12-4	TRBJ2-4	-
CSARGAGHYNEQFF	TGCAGTGCCAGGGGTGCGGGACACTACAATGAGCAGTTCTTC	few	14	TRBV20-1	TRBJ2-1	-
CATSRETGTSMNTQYF	TGTGCCACCAGCAGAGAAACCGGGACTAGCATGAATACGCAGTATTTT	-	16	TRBV15	TRBJ2-3	TRBD2
CATGDSYNEQFF	TGTGCCACCGGGGACAGCTACAATGAGCAGTTCTTC	few	12	TRBV15	TRBJ2-1	TRBD1
CASSVGVFGQPQHF	TGTGCCAGCAGCGTCGGGGTGTTCGGTCAGCCCCAGCATTTT	-	14	TRBV7-9	TRBJ1-5	-
CASSLSSSGGPGELFF	TGTGCCAGCAGTTTATCGAGTAGCGGGGGTCCCGGGGAGCTGTTTTTT	-	16	TRBV27	TRBJ2-2	TRBD2